This paragraph reports one TCR beta chain. With 7 bases removed from V and 2 bases from J, the gap between germline ends came to 15 bases. Germline V gene data show CDR1 as SQVTM and CDR2 as ANQGSEA. The CDR3 covers 13 residues. The record originates from a study of blood T cell repertoires in COVID-19. Produced via immunoSEQ multiplex PCR; TCRdb's table is partial and in-frame only. This table has fewer than 30,000 clones, approximately 90% appearing once. Sequenced: peripheral blood. V and J are TRBV29-1 and TRBJ2-7; D perhaps matches TRBD1 (6 bases). This receptor was taken from a man in his sixties with acute or convalescent COVID-19. The CDR3 sequence: CSAQGPGAYEQYF. Here the CDR3 DNA reads TGCAGCGCTCAGGGGCCCGGAGCCTACGAGCAGTACTTC.